The present entry profiles one TCR beta chain with its context. The authors reverse transcribed roughly 0.5 to 1 ug RNA with random hexamers. TCRdb recomputed calls from the immunoSEQ multiplex PCR reads with MiXCR, one row per CDR3 protein. This sample yields 150,000 to 200,000 distinct CDR3 sequences, of which approximately 96% are seen a single time; 0.098% belongs to the top ten. The record originates from a study of CD8 T cells in Susac syndrome. Germline V gives CDR1 SGDLS, CDR2 YYNGEE. V lost 1 base, J lost 6 bases, and 10 bases lay in between. The CDR3 spans 14 residues. The chain uses TRBV9 and TRBJ1-4, with unresolved D. The specimen was CD4+ T cells from PBMCs. The clonotype was recovered from a human donor with Susac syndrome. The CDR3 bases are TGTGCCAGCAGCGTAAGTGGTATCCATGAAAAACTGTTTTTT. Its protein is CASSVSGIHEKLFF.